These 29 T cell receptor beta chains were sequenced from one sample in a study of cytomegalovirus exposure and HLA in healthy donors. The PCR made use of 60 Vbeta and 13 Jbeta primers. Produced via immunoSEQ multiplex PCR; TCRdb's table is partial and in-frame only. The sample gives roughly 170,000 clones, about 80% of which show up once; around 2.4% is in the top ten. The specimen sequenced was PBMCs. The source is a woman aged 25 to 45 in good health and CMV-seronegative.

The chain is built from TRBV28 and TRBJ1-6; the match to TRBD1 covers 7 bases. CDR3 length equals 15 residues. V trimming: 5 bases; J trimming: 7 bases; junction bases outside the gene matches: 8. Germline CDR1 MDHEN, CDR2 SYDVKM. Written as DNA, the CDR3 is TGTGCCAGCAGTACCCCGCAGGGGGAGAATTCACCCCTCCACTTT. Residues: CASSTPQGENSPLHF.

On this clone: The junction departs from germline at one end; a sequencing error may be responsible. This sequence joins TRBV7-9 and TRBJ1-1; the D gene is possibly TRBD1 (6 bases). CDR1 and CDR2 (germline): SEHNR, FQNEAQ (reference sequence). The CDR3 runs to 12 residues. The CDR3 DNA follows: TGTTCCAGCGGCAGGGGGAACACTGAAGCTTTCTTT. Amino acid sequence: CSSGRGNTEAFF.

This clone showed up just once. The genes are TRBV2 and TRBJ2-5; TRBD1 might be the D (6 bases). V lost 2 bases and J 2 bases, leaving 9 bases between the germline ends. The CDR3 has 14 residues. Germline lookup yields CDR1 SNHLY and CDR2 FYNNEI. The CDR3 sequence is CASSEIGQQETQYF. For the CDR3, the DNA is TGTGCCAGCAGTGAAATAGGACAGCAAGAGACCCAGTACTTC.

In DNA form, the CDR3 reads TGTGCCAGCAGCCCACCAGGACTAGCGGGAGGCACAGATACGCAGTATTTT. Protein product: CASSPPGLAGGTDTQYF. This rearrangement joins TRBV7-2 to TRBJ2-3, with 13 nucleotides matching TRBD2. The V gene's germline CDR1 is SGHTA and CDR2 FQGNSA. The CDR3 sequence is 17 residues long. V shed 5 bases and J 1 base; nucleotides not matched to a gene: 6.

The CDR3 DNA is TGTGCCACCAGCCCCTCGGTAGCGAGCACCGGGGAGCTGTTTTTT. This translates into CATSPSVASTGELFF. The gene calls are TRBV15 and TRBJ2-2; maybe TRBD2 (5 bases). The CDR3 is 15 amino acids. CDR1 is LNHNV, CDR2 YYDKDF, per germline (reference sequence). Trimming left V 5 bases short and J 4 bases short, with 14 bases between. Complete variable domain (other parts from reference TRBV15 and TRBJ2-2): DAMVIQNPRYQVTQFGKPVTLSCSQTLNHNVMYWYQQKSSQAPKLLFHYYDKDFNNEADTPDNFQSRRPNTSFCFLDIRSPGLGDTAMYLCATSPSVASTGELFFGEGSRLTVL.

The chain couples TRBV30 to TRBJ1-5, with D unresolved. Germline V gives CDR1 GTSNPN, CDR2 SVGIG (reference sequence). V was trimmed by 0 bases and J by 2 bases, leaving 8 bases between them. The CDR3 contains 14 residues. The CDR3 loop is CAWSVLGGNQPQHF. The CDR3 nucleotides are TGTGCCTGGAGTGTACTCGGGGGCAATCAGCCCCAGCATTTT.

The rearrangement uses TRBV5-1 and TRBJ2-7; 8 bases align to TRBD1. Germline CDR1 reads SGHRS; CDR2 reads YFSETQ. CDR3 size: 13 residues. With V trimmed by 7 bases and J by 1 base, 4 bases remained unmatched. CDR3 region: CASPRDRSYEQYF. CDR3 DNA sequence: TGCGCCAGCCCTCGGGACAGGTCCTACGAGCAGTACTTC.

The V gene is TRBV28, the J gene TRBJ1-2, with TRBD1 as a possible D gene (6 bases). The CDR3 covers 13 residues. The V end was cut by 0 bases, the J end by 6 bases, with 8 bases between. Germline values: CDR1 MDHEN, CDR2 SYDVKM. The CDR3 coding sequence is TGTGCCAGCAGTTTATGGGGGGCGAATGGCTACACCTTC. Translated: CASSLWGANGYTF.

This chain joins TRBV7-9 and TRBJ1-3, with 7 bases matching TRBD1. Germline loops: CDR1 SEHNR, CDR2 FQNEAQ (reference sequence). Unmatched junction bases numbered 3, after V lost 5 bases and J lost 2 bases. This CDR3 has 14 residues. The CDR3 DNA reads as TGTGCCAGCAGCCCGGGACAGACTGGAAACACCATATATTTT. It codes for CASSPGQTGNTIYF.

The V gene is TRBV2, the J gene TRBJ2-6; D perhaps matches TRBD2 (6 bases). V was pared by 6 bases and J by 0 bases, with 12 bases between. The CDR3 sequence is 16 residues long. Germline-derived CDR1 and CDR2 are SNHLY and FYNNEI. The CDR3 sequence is CASSRDFNSGANVLTF. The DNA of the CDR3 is TGTGCCAGCAGCCGGGACTTCAACTCTGGGGCCAACGTCCTGACTTTC.

The CDR3: CATSRDSHQGASTNEKLFF. The DNA for the CDR3 is TGTGCCACCAGCAGAGACTCTCACCAGGGGGCTTCAACTAATGAAAAACTGTTTTTT. The chain joins TRBV15 to TRBJ1-4; 8 bases are shared with TRBD1. CDR1 and CDR2 (germline): LNHNV, YYDKDF (reference sequence). V gave up 0 bases and J gave up 0 bases; unmatched junction bases: 9. This CDR3 is built from 19 residues.

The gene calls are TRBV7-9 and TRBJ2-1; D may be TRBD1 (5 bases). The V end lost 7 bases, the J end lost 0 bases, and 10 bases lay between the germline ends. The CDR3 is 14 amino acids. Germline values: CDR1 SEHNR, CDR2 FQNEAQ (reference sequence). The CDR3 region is CASIGVSSYNEQFF. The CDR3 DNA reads TGTGCCAGCATAGGGGTGAGCTCCTACAATGAGCAGTTCTTC.

The CDR3 spells CASRNNYGIEQYF. Written as DNA, the CDR3 is TGCGCCAGCCGGAACAATTACGGGATCGAGCAGTACTTC. The rearrangement links TRBV10-2 to TRBJ2-7, with D possibly being TRBD2 (5 bases). This CDR3 has 13 residues. Trimming left V 8 bases short and J 6 bases short, with 17 bases between. Germline CDR1 is WSHSY and CDR2 is SAAADI.

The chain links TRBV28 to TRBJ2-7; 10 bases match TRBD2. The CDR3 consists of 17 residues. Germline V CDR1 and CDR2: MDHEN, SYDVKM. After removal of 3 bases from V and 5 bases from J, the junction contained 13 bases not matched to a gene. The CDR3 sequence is CASSFRSASSGSDEQYF. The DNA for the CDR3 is TGTGCCAGCAGTTTTAGGTCGGCATCTAGCGGGAGCGACGAGCAGTACTTC.

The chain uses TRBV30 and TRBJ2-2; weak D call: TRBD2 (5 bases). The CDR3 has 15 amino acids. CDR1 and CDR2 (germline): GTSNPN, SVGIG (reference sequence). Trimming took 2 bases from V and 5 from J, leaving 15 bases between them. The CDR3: CAWSLQGAETGELFF. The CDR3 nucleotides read TGTGCCTGGAGTTTACAAGGAGCGGAGACCGGGGAGCTGTTTTTT.

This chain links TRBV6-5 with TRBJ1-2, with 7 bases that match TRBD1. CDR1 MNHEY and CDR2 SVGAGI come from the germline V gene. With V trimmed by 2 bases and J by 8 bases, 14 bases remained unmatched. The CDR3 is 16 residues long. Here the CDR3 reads CASSYTPPGQAGGYTF. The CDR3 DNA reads TGTGCCAGCAGTTACACCCCCCCTGGACAGGCTGGGGGCTACACCTTC.

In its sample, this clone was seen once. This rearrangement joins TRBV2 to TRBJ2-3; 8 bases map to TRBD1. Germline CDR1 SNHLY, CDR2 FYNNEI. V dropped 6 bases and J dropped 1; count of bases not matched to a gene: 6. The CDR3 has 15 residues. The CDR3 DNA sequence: TGTGCCAGCAGGAGACAGGGGACGGGCACAGATACGCAGTATTTT. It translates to CASRRQGTGTDTQYF.

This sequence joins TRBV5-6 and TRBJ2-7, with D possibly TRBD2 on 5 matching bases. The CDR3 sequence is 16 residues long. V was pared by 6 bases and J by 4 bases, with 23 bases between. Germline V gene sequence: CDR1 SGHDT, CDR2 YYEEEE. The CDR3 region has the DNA TGTGCCAGCACCTCCGCGGAGGACGGGGAGCCATACGAGCAGTACTTC. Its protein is CASTSAEDGEPYEQYF.

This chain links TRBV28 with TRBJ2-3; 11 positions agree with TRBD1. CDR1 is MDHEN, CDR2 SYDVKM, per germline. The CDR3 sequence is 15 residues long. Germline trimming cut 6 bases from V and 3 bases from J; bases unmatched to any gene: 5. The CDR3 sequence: CASRDRGHRTDTQYF. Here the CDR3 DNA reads TGTGCCAGCAGGGACAGGGGGCATAGGACAGATACGCAGTATTTT.

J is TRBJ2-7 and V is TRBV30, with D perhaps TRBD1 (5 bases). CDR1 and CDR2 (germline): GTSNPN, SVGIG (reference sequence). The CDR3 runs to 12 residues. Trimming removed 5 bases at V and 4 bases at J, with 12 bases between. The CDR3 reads CAWGRDRYEQYF. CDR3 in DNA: TGTGCCTGGGGACGCGACAGATACGAGCAGTACTTC.

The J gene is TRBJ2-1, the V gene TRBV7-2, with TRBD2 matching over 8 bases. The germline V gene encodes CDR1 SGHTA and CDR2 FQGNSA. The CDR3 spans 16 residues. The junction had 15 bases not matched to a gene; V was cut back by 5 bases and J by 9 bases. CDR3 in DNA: TGTGCCAGCAGCAAAAGTGGTCTAGCGGGCCTCAGTGAGCAGTTCTTC. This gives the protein CASSKSGLAGLSEQFF.

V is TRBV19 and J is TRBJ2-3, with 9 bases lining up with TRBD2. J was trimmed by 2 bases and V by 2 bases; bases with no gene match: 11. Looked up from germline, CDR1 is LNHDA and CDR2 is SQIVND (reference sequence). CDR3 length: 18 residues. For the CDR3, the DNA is TGTGCCAGTAGTATAATTCCGGTAGCGGGAGCGTTCACAGATACGCAGTATTTT. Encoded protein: CASSIIPVAGAFTDTQYF.

The CDR3 here is CASSTRRATAYEQYF. CDR3 nucleotide sequence: TGTGCCAGTAGTACAAGGAGGGCCACTGCTTACGAGCAGTACTTC. J is TRBJ2-7 and V is TRBV19, with D maybe TRBD2 (6 bases). The CDR3 contains 15 residues. Trimming removed 4 bases at V and 4 bases at J, with 17 bases between. CDR1 is LNHDA, CDR2 SQIVND, per germline (reference sequence).

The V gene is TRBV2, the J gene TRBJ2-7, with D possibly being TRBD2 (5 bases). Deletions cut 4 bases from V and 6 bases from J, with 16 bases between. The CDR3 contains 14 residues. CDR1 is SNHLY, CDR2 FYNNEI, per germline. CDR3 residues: CASSAKLVGLEQYF. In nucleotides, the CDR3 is TGTGCCAGCAGTGCTAAACTAGTAGGTCTCGAGCAGTACTTC.

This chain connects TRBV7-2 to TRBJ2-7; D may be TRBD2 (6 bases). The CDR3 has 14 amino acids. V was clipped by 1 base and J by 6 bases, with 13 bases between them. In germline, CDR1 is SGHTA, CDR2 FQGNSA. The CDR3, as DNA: TGTGCCAGCAGCTTAGAGGGACTGCCTTCCGAGCAGTACTTC. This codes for CASSLEGLPSEQYF. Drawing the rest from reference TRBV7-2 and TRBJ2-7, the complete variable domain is GAGVSQSPSNKVTEKGKDVELRCDPISGHTALYWYRQSLGQGLEFLIYFQGNSAPDKSGLPSDRFSAERTGGSVSTLTIQRTQQEDSAVYLCASSLEGLPSEQYFGPGTRLTVT.

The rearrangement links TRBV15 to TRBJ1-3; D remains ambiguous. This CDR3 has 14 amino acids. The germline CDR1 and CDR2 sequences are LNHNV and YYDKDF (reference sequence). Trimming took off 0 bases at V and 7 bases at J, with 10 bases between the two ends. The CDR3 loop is CATSRDGIDNTIYF. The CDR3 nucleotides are TGTGCCACCAGCAGAGACGGGATTGATAACACCATATATTTT.

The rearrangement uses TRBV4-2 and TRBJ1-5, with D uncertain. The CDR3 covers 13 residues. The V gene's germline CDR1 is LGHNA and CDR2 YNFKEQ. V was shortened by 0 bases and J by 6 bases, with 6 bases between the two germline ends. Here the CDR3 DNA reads TGTGCCAGCAGCCAAGATCCAGGTCAGCCCCAGCATTTT. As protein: CASSQDPGQPQHF.

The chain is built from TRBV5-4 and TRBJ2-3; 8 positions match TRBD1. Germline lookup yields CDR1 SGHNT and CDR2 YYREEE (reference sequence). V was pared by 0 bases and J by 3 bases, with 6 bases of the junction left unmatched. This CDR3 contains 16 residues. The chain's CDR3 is CASSLDQGARTDTQYF. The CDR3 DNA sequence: TGTGCCAGCAGCTTGGATCAGGGGGCTAGAACAGATACGCAGTATTTT.

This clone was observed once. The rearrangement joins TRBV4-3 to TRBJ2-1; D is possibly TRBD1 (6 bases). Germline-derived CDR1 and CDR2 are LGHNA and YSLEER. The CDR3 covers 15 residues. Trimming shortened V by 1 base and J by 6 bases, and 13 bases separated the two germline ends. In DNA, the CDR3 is TGCGCCAGCAGCCAAGGAACAGGGTTAGGCAATGAGCAGTTCTTC. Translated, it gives CASSQGTGLGNEQFF.